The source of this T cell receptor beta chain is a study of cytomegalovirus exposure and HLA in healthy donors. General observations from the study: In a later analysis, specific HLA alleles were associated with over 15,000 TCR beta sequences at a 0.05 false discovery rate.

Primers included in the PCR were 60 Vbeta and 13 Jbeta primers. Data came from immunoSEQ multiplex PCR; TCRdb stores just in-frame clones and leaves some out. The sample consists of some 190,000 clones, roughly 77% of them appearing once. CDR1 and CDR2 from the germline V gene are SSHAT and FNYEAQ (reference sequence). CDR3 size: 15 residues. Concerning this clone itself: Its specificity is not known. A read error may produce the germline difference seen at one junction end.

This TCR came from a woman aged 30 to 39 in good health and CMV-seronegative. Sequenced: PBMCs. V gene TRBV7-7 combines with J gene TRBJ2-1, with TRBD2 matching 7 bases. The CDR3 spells CASSFNSGVKNEQFF. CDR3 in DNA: TGTGCTAGCAGCTTTAACAGCGGGGTTAAAAATGAGCAGTTCTTC.